This T cell receptor (beta chain) was identified during a study of T cell repertoires in cytomegalovirus infection. As for this clonotype: Its antigen is still unknown.

Trimming removed 0 bases from V and 5 bases from J; junction bases left unmatched: 3. The V gene's germline CDR1 is MNHNS and CDR2 SASEGT. CDR3 length: 14 residues. TCRdb re-analysed the reads in MiXCR, keeping a single row per CDR3 protein. The sample lists about 770,000 distinct CDR3 sequences; 25% to 35% were seen once. This material consisted of cultured CD8+ T cells from PBMCs, taken from culture after CMV antigen stimulation. The chain uses TRBV6-1 and TRBJ1-2; 7 bases line up with TRBD1. The sequence derives from a human donor in good health (CMV status not recorded). Some clones in this sample may be carry-over from other donors' samples. The CDR3 reads CASSEAWTGYGYTF. The CDR3 region has the DNA TGTGCCAGCAGTGAAGCTTGGACAGGTTATGGCTACACCTTC.